This T cell receptor (beta chain) is from a study of control samples from healthy donors and cancer patients. This clone was picked up one time. V dropped 4 bases and J dropped 5 bases, with 9 bases sitting between them. This CDR3 contains 13 residues. The germline gives CDR1 KGHSH, CDR2 LQKENI. Sequencing was performed with immunoSEQ multiplex PCR; in TCRdb, only in-frame clones are kept and a portion is missing. Of some 87,000 clones detected, 75% to 85% appear once; the ten largest clones hold roughly 10%. The sample consisted of PBMCs. This clonotype originated in a man in his sixties with head and neck cancer. J is TRBJ1-5 and V is TRBV18; the D is unclear. CDR3 in DNA: TGTGCCAGCTCACAAGGTGGTGATCAGCCCCAGCATTTT. This encodes CASSQGGDQPQHF.